This TCR beta chain was sequenced during a study of cytomegalovirus exposure and HLA in healthy donors. Study conclusions and caveats: With further analysis later on, most CMV-associated TCR beta chains appeared HLA-restricted. In vitro work confirmed that a few CMV-associated chains recognize CMV antigens. It was reported that TCR beta sequences correctly inferred the HLA-A and HLA-B alleles for most subjects.

Donors were nominally healthy when sampled, though unrecorded immune exposures were likely. Primers included in the PCR were 60 Vbeta and 13 Jbeta primers. The data were produced by immunoSEQ multiplex PCR, yet TCRdb's version contains in-frame clones alone and is incomplete. Of approximately 130,000 clones in the sample, 70% to 80% were seen once. V lost 5 bases, J lost 1 base, and 11 bases lay in between. Germline values: CDR1 SGHAT, CDR2 FQNNGV. The CDR3 has 14 residues. In the case of this clone: What it binds is unknown.

The sequenced sample was PBMCs. The TCR sequence derives from a woman in her 50s in good health and CMV-seropositive. The V gene is TRBV11-2, the J gene TRBJ2-5; D may be TRBD1 (5 bases). CDR3 coding DNA: TGTGCCAGCAGCCCTTGGACAACCCAAGAGACCCAGTACTTC. It specifies CASSPWTTQETQYF.